These 17 T cell receptor beta chains share one sample of origin, sequenced in a study of shared clonotypes between healthy human individuals. Here immunoSEQ multiplex PCR was the method, and the copy in TCRdb shows in-frame clones only, minus some. The data show some 740,000 clones, roughly 92% seen once. Naive CD8 isolation took CD45RO-negative cells positively selected for CCR7 and excluded terminally differentiated effector memory CD45RA+ cells. The sample consisted of naive CD8+ T cells sorted from blood. These receptors originate from a young man in good health.

CDR3 DNA sequence: TGTGCCAGCAGCGTAGGGGGGACTAGCGGAGGGAACAATGAGCAGTTCTTC. Translation gives CASSVGGTSGGNNEQFF. The chain carries TRBV9 and TRBJ2-1; 11 nucleotides align to TRBD2. From germline, CDR1 is SGDLS and CDR2 YYNGEE. V lost 0 bases and J lost 5; bases outside the gene matches: 7. This CDR3 has 17 residues.

The gene calls are TRBV5-5 and TRBJ1-2; D gene uncertain. Germline CDR1 is SGHKS and CDR2 is YYEKEE (reference sequence). V dropped 4 bases and J dropped 2 bases, with 9 bases sitting between them. The CDR3 spans 13 residues. CDR3 sequence reads: CASSTGPNYGYTF. In nucleotides, the CDR3 is TGTGCCAGCAGCACCGGACCGAACTATGGCTACACCTTC.

V is TRBV27 and J is TRBJ2-3, with D possibly TRBD2 on 6 matching bases. The CDR3 runs 15 residues. Germline CDR1 MNHEY, CDR2 SMNVEV (reference sequence). The ends were cut back, 3 bases at V and 2 bases at J, with 12 bases in the middle. The CDR3 region has the DNA TGTGCCAGCAGTTTGGTAGCGGCGAACACAGATACGCAGTATTTT. As protein: CASSLVAANTDTQYF.

This rearrangement joins TRBV4-1 to TRBJ2-7; D is possibly TRBD2 (6 bases). The CDR3 contains 15 residues. Trimming stripped 1 base from V and 0 bases from J, with 10 bases between. Germline V gene lookup returns CDR1 MGHRA and CDR2 YSYEKL. DNA for the CDR3: TGCGCCAGCAGCCAAGGATCGGGAGCCTCCTACGAGCAGTACTTC. It encodes CASSQGSGASYEQYF.

The chain has TRBV13 and TRBJ2-7; possible D gene TRBD2, 5 bases. Germline V gives CDR1 PRHDT, CDR2 FYEKMQ (reference sequence). V lost 0 bases and J 0 bases, leaving 15 bases between the germline ends. The CDR3 extends over 17 amino acids. The CDR3 here is CASSLGLGRAPSYEQYF. Here the CDR3 DNA reads TGTGCCAGCAGCTTAGGCCTAGGGCGGGCCCCCTCCTACGAGCAGTACTTC.

The chain carries TRBV28 and TRBJ1-5, with D perhaps matching TRBD1 (5 bases). Germline CDR1 MDHEN, CDR2 SYDVKM. This CDR3 is 15 amino acids long. The ends were cut back, 7 bases at V and 3 bases at J, with 16 bases in the middle. As DNA, the CDR3 is TGTGCCAGCACCGGGGGGGTTCTCAACAATCAGCCCCAGCATTTT. This gives the protein CASTGGVLNNQPQHF. The full variable domain, its missing parts supplied by reference TRBV28 and TRBJ1-5, is DVKVTQSSRYLVKRTGEKVFLECVQDMDHENMFWYRQDPGLGLRLIYFSYDVKMKEKGDIPEGYSVSREKKERFSLILESASTNQTSMYLCASTGGVLNNQPQHFGDGTRLSIL.

The chain recombines TRBV11-2 with TRBJ2-3, with TRBD2 as a possible D gene (6 bases). Germline CDR1 SGHAT, CDR2 FQNNGV. V lost 3 bases, J lost 5 bases, and 21 bases lay in between. This CDR3 is 17 amino acids long. The DNA for the CDR3 is TGTGCCAGCAGCTTTTGGGGACGGGGGACGGAACTAGATACGCAGTATTTT. It translates to CASSFWGRGTELDTQYF.

V usage is TRBV6-1 and J usage is TRBJ1-4; weak D call: TRBD1 (5 bases). V was cut by 3 bases and J by 7 bases, with 12 bases left in between. CDR1 and CDR2 (germline): MNHNS, SASEGT. The CDR3 covers 14 residues. CDR3 sequence (DNA): TGTGCCAGCAGTGAGGACCCGAGGGGTGAAAAACTGTTTTTT. Protein product: CASSEDPRGEKLFF.

The genes are TRBV29-1 and TRBJ2-1; no clear D gene. The CDR3 is made up of 13 amino acids. CDR1 SQVTM and CDR2 ANQGSEA come from the germline V gene. The ends were cut back, 3 bases at V and 2 bases at J, with 8 bases in the middle. CDR3: CSVESATYNEQFF. The CDR3 nucleotides are TGCAGCGTTGAGTCAGCTACCTACAATGAGCAGTTCTTC.

V is TRBV28 and J is TRBJ2-1, with 16 bases lining up with TRBD2. This CDR3 comprises 17 residues. V was pared by 1 base and J by 10 bases, with 7 bases of the junction left unmatched. Germline CDR1 MDHEN, CDR2 SYDVKM. The CDR3 DNA follows: TGTGCCAGCAGTTTATTTGGGACTAGCGGGAGGGCTTCCGAGCAGTTCTTC. Translation gives CASSLFGTSGRASEQFF.

This chain joins TRBV4-3 and TRBJ1-1; 8 bases are shared with TRBD1. In germline, CDR1 is LGHNA, CDR2 YSLEER. With V trimmed by 1 base and J by 2 bases, 6 bases remained unmatched. The CDR3 is 16 amino acids. The CDR3 bases are TGCGCCAGCAGCCAAGTAGGGGCAGGGGGCAACACTGAAGCTTTCTTT. It is translated as CASSQVGAGGNTEAFF.

The rearrangement uses TRBV7-9 and TRBJ2-3, with D possibly being TRBD2 (5 bases). This CDR3 has 13 amino acids. From germline, CDR1 is SEHNR and CDR2 FQNEAQ (reference sequence). Trimming shortened V by 3 bases and J by 6 bases, and 10 bases separated the two germline ends. The CDR3 DNA reads as TGTGCCAGCAGCTTTGAGGGCCGGGATACGCAGTATTTT. Its translation is CASSFEGRDTQYF.

This chain links TRBV7-9 with TRBJ1-1; D gene unclear. Trimming took off 1 base at V and 1 base at J, with 10 bases between the two ends. Germline CDR1 SEHNR, CDR2 FQNEAQ (reference sequence). The CDR3 is 15 residues long. Here the CDR3 reads CASSLVDAENTEAFF. CDR3 in DNA: TGTGCCAGCAGCTTAGTGGATGCGGAGAACACTGAAGCTTTCTTT. Full variable domain (missing parts from reference TRBV7-9 and TRBJ1-1): DTGVSQNPRHKITKRGQNVTFRCDPISEHNRLYWYRQTLGQGPEFLTYFQNEAQLEKSRLLSDRFSAERPKGSFSTLEIQRTEQGDSAMYLCASSLVDAENTEAFFGQGTRLTVV.

The chain is built from TRBV7-9 and TRBJ2-4; D is perhaps TRBD1 (5 bases). V dropped 1 base and J dropped 5 bases, with 9 bases sitting between them. CDR1 SEHNR and CDR2 FQNEAQ come from the germline V gene (reference sequence). The CDR3 is 14 residues long. The DNA for the CDR3 is TGTGCCAGCAGCTTAGTAACAGGAGAAAACATTCAGTACTTC. This encodes CASSLVTGENIQYF.

This clone was counted between two and nine times. The rearrangement joins TRBV5-6 to TRBJ1-2; D is ambiguous. The CDR3 loop spans 15 amino acids. Per the germline V gene, CDR1 is SGHDT and CDR2 is YYEEEE. V gave up 0 bases and J gave up 5 bases, with 14 bases separating them. CDR3 region: CASSLAQPQWYGYTF. DNA for the CDR3: TGTGCCAGCAGCTTGGCCCAGCCCCAATGGTATGGCTACACCTTC. The full variable domain, completed using reference TRBV5-6 and TRBJ1-2, is DAGVTQSPTHLIKTRGQQVTLRCSPKSGHDTVSWYQQALGQGPQFIFQYYEEEERQRGNFPDRFSGHQFPNYSSELNVNALLLGDSALYLCASSLAQPQWYGYTFGSGTRLTVV.

For the CDR3, the DNA is TGCGCCAGCAGCCGGGGCAGCTCCTACGAGCAGTACTTC. The encoded protein is CASSRGSSYEQYF. The chain has TRBV4-1 and TRBJ2-7, with a tentative D call TRBD1 (5 bases). The CDR3 runs to 13 residues. Germline loops: CDR1 MGHRA, CDR2 YSYEKL. Trimming took off 4 bases at V and 0 bases at J, with 7 bases between the two ends.

The chain recombines TRBV2 with TRBJ1-2, with 7 bases matching TRBD1. The germline gives CDR1 SNHLY, CDR2 FYNNEI. This CDR3 is 13 amino acids long. V gave up 2 bases and J gave up 7 bases; unmatched junction bases: 4. In nucleotides, the CDR3 is TGTGCCAGCAGTGAACGGACAGGATTTGGCTACACCTTC. It specifies CASSERTGFGYTF.